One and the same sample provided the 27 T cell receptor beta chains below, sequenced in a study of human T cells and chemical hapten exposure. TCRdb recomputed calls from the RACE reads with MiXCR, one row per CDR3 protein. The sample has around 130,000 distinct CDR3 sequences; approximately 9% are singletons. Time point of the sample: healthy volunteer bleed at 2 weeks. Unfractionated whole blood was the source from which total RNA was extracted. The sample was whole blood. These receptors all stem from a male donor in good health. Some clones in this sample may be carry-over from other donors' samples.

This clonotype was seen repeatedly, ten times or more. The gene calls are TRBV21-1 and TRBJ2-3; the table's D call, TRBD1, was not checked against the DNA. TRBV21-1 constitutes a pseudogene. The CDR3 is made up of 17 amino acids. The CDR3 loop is CASSKAEGKNSTDTQYF. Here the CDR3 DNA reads TGTGCCAGCAGCAAAGCCGAGGGGAAGAATAGCACAGATACGCAGTATTTT.

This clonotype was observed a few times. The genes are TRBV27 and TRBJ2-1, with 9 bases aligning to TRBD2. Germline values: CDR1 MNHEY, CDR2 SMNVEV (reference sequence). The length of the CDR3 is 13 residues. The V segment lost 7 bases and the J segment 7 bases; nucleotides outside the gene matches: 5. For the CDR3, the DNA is TGTGCCAGCACCATCACTAGCGGGAATGAGCAGTTCTTC. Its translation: CASTITSGNEQFF.

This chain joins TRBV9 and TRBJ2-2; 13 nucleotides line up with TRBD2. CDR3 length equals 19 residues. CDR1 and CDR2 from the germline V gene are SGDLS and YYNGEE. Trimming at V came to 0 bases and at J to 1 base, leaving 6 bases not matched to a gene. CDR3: CASSVGGLAGALNTGELFF. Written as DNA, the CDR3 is TGTGCCAGCAGCGTAGGCGGACTAGCGGGGGCCCTGAACACCGGGGAGCTGTTTTTT. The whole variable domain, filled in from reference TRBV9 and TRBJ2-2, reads DSGVTQTPKHLITATGQRVTLRCSPRSGDLSVYWYQQSLDQGLQFLIQYYNGEERAKGNILERFSAQQFPDLHSELNLSSLELGDSALYFCASSVGGLAGALNTGELFFGEGSRLTVL.

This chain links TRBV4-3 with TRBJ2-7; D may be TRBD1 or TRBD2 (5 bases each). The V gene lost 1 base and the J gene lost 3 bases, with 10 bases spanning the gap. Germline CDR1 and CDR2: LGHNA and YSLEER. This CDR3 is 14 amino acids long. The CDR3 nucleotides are TGCGCCAGCAGCCAAGGAGGGGAATTCTACGAGCAGTACTTC. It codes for CASSQGGEFYEQYF.

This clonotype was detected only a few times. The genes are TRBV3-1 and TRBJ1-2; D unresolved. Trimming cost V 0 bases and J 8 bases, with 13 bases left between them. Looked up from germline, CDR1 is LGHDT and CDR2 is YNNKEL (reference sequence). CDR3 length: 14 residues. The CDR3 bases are TGTGCCAGCAGCCAAGACAGGTTACAGAAAGGCTACACCTTC. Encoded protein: CASSQDRLQKGYTF.

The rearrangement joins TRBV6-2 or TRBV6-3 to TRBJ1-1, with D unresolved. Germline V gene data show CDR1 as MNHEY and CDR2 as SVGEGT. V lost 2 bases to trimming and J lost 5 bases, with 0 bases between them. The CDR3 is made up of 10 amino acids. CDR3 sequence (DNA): TGTGCCAGCAGTTACACTGAAGCTTTCTTT. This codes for CASSYTEAFF.

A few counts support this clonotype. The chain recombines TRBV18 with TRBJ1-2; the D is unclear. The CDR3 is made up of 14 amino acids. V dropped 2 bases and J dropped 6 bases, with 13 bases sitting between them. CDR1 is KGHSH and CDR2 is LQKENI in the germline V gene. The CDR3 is CASSPGLGIDGYTF. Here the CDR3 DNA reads TGTGCCAGCTCACCAGGGCTGGGGATCGATGGCTACACCTTC. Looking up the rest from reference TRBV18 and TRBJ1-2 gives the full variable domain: NAGVMQNPRHLVRRRGQEARLRCSPMKGHSHVYWYRQLPEEGLKFMVYLQKENIIDESGMPKERFSAEFPKEGPSILRIQQVVRGDSAAYFCASSPGLGIDGYTFGSGTRLTVV.

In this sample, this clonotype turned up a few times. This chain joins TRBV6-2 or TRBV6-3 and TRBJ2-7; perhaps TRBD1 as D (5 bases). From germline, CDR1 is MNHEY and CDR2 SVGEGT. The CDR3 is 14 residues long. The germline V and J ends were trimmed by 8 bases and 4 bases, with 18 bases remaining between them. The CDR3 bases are TGTGCCAGCGGGAAGGAAGGGGTCGGGTACGAGCAGTACTTC. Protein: CASGKEGVGYEQYF.

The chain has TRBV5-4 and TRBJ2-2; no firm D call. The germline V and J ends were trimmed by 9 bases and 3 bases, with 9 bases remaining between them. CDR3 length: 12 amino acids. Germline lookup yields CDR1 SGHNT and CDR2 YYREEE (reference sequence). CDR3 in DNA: TGTGCCATCGGACGGCACACCGGGGAGCTGTTTTTT. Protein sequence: CAIGRHTGELFF.

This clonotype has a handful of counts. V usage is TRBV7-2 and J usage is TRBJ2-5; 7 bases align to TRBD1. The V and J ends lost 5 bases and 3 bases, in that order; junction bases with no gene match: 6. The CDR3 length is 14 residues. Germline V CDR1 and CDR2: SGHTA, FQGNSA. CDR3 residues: CASSQTGEKETQYF. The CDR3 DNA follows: TGTGCCAGCAGCCAAACAGGGGAGAAAGAGACCCAGTACTTC.

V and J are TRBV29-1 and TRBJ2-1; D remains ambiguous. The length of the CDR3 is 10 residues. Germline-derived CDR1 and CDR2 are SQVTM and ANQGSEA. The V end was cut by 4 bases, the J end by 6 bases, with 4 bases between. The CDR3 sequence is CSVGGNEQFF. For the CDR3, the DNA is TGCAGCGTTGGGGGCAATGAGCAGTTCTTC.

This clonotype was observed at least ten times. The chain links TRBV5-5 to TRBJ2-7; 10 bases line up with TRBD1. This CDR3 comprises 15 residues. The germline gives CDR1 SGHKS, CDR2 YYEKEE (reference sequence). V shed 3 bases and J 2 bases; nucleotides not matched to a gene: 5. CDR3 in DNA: TGTGCCAGCAGCTCTGCGGGACAGGGGACCTACGAGCAGTACTTC. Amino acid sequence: CASSSAGQGTYEQYF.

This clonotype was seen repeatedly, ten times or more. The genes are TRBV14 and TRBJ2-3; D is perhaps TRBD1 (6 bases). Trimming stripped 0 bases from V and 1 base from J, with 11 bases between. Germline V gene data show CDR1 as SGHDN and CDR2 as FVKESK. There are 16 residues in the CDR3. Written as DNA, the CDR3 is TGTGCCAGCAGCCAAGAACAGGGAACAGGCACAGATACGCAGTATTTT. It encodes CASSQEQGTGTDTQYF.

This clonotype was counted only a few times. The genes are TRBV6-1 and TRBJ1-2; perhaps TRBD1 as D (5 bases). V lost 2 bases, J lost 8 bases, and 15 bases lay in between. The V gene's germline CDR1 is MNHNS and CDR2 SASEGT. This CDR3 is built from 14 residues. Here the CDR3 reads CASSELGQGPGYTF. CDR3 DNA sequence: TGTGCCAGCAGTGAATTGGGGCAGGGTCCGGGCTACACCTTC.

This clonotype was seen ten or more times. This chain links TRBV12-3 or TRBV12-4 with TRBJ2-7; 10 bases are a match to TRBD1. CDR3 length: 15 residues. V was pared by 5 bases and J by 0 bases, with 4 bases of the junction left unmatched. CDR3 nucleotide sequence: TGTGCCAGCAGTCGCCGGGACAGGGGCTCCTACGAGCAGTACTTC. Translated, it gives CASSRRDRGSYEQYF.

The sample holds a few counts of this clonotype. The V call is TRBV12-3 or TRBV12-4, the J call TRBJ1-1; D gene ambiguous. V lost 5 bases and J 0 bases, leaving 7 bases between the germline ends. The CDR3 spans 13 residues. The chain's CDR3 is CASSRQVNTEAFF. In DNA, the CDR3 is TGTGCCAGCAGTCGTCAAGTGAACACTGAAGCTTTCTTT.

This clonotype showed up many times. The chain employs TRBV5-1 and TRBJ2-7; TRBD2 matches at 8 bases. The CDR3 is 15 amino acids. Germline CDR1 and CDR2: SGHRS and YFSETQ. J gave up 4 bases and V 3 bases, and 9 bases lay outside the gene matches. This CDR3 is CASSSHGGASYEQYF. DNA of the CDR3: TGCGCCAGCAGCTCCCACGGGGGGGCCTCGTACGAGCAGTACTTC. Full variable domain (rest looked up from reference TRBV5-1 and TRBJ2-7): KAGVTQTPRYLIKTRGQQVTLSCSPISGHRSVSWYQQTPGQGLQFLFEYFSETQRNKGNFPGRFSGRQFSNSRSEMNVSTLELGDSALYLCASSSHGGASYEQYFGPGTRLTVT.

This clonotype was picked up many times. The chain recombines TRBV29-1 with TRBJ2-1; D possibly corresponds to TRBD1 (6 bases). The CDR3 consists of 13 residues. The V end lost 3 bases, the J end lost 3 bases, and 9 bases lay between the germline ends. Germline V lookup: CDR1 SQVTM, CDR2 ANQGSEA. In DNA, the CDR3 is TGCAGCGTTGAGGGCAGGGGCTACAATGAGCAGTTCTTC. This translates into CSVEGRGYNEQFF.

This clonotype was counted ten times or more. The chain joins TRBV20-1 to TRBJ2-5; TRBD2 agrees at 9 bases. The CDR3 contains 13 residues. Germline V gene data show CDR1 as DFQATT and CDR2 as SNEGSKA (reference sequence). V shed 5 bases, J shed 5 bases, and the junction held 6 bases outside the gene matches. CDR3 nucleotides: TGCAGTGCTGCCGGGACTAGCCTGGAGACCCAGTACTTC. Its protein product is CSAAGTSLETQYF.

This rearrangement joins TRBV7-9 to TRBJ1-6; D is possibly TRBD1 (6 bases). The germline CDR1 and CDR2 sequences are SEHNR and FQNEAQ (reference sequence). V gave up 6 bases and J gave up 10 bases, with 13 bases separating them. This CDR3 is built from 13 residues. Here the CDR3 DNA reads TGTGCCAGCAGGTCGCCGGGACAATCACCCCTCCACTTT. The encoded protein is CASRSPGQSPLHF.

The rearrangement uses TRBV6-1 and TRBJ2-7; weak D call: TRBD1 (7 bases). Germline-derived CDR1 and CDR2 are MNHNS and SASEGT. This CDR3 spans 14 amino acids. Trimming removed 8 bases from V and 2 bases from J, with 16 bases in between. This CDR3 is CASGPQGGPYEQYF. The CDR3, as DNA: TGTGCCAGCGGACCCCAGGGGGGCCCCTACGAGCAGTACTTC.

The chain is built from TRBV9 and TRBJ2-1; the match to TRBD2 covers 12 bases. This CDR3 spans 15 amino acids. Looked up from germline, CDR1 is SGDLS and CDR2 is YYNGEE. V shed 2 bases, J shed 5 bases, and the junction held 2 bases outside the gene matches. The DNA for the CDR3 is TGTGCCAGCAGCGTGTGGACTAGCGGGGACAATGAGCAGTTCTTC. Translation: CASSVWTSGDNEQFF.

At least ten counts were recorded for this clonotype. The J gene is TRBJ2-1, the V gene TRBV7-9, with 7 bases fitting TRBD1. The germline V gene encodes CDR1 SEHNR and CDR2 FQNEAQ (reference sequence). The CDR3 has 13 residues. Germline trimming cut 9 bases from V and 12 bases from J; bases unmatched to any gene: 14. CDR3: CASTGTAMAGQFF. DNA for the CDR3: TGTGCCAGTACCGGGACAGCCATGGCGGGGCAGTTCTTC.

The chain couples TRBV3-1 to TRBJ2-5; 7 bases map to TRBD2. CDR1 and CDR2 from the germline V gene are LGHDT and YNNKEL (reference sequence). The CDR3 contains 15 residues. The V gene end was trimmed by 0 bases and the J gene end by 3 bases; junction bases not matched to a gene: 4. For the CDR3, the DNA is TGTGCCAGCAGCCAAGATGAGGCGGGAGAAGAGACCCAGTACTTC. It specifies CASSQDEAGEETQYF.

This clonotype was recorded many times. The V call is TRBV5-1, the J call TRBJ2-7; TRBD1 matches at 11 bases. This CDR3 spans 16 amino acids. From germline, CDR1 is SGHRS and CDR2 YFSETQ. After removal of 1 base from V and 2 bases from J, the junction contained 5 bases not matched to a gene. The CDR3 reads CASSLYPGQGAYEQYF. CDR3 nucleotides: TGCGCCAGCAGCTTGTACCCGGGACAGGGGGCCTACGAGCAGTACTTC.

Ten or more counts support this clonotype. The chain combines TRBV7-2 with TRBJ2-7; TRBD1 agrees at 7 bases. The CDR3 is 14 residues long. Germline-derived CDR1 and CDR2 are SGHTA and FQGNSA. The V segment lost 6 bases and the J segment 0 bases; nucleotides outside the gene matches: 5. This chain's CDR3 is CASRKGQSSYEQYF. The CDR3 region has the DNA TGTGCCAGCAGGAAGGGACAGAGCTCCTACGAGCAGTACTTC.

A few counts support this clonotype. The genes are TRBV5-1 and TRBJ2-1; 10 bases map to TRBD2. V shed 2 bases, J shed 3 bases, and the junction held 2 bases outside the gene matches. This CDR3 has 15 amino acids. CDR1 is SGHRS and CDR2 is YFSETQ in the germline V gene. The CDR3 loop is CASSLASGSYNEQFF. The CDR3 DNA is TGCGCCAGCAGCTTAGCTAGCGGGAGCTACAATGAGCAGTTCTTC.